This entry describes one T cell receptor (beta chain). At least ten counts were recorded for this clonotype. The antigen this receptor binds is unknown. No much larger clone exists at a distance of one base, and base qualities are not known. Exclusion was applied to patients with uncontrolled infections, other autoimmune diseases, pregnancy or lactation. Diagnoses were established on the basis of clinical symptoms, serum thyroxine and TRAb, thyroid ultrasound, and orbital computed tomography. Total RNA was extracted using Trizol reagent, and RNA quality was assessed on an Agilent 2100 Bioanalyzer. The TCR beta CDR3 regions were amplified from RNA transcripts. The first round of RT-PCR for the TCR CDR3 was performed with the HTBI primer set and the Qiagen OneStep RT-PCR kit. A second multiplex PCR round built the libraries, followed by size selection and purification. Libraries were sequenced paired-end with 100 bp reads on an Illumina HiSeq2000. As for the authors' bioinformatics: Raw data were processed with SOAPnuke, discarding reads with adapters, uncalled bases, mean Phred below 15, or no exact constant-primer or identifier match. High-quality paired reads were merged using COPE v1.2.5, and each unique nucleotide sequence was defined as a clonotype. MiTCR v1.1 was used to align the clonotypes against IMGT TRBV, TRBD and TRBJ reference segments. Analysis was restricted to V-J combinations with a frequency above 0.0001, which covered roughly 99% of repertoires. A TCS score was defined as the ratio between F50 (clonal expansion) and ExV (chaos), using BLOSUM62-based TCRdist between CDR3 peptides within each V-J. Welch's t-statistics and random forest reduced around 510 V-J features to 10 to 15, which were used in a naive Bayes classifier (R e1071). The similarity between thyroid and blood repertoires was quantified using the Morisita-Horn index. TCRdb's own reprocessing of the public reads used fastp at Q25 and MiXCR and kept productive beta chains. Entries are consolidated by CDR3 protein sequence, retaining the most common genes and DNA. TCRdb's processing, not the study's, gives the V and J calls here. The sample includes 490,000 or so distinct CDR3 sequences, with 46% observed a single time. The ten largest clones capture 35% to 50% of the sample.

V is cut by 2 bases and J by 0 bases, and the space between the germline ends is 10 bases. Counted from cysteine to phenylalanine, this CDR3 has 15 amino acids. Left in the record is the CDR3 DNA by itself, 45 bases read in frame from the first base. The data were obtained in a study of T cells in Graves' hyperthyroidism and ophthalmopathy (dated by TCRdb to between 2019 and 2020). In terms of the full investigation: To identify TCR V-J signatures that set the groups apart, the researchers used a discovery cohort of 100 patients, made up of 40 to 45 with Graves' ophthalmopathy and approximately 57 with stable Graves' hyperthyroidism. Prospective prediction of ophthalmopathy was tested in an independent validation cohort of fewer than 20 hyperthyroidism patients and around 16 patients who later progressed to ophthalmopathy. In addition, the study compared T-cell repertoires in thyroid tissue and in blood from roughly 6 Graves' hyperthyroidism patients. TCR Vbeta CDR3 sequencing of some 140 peripheral blood samples (over 40 ophthalmopathy, over 70 hyperthyroidism and roughly 17 progressor patients) is reported in the paper. The 75 to 100 discovery patients were divided at random into training and test sets in a 7:3 ratio. After blood sampling, hyperthyroidism patients were treated with methimazole at a starting dose of 30 mg daily, and ophthalmopathy patients were treated with high-dose intravenous methylprednisolone.

Study-wide findings and limitations: Blood samples also contained most of the expanded thyroid clonotypes (frequency above 0.001), which suggests that blood repertoires may reflect thyroid immune responses. A 13 V-J signature model separated ophthalmopathy from stable hyperthyroidism, with 87.88% sensitivity and 81.08% specificity in cross-validation and 80%/75% in testing. No statistical method was used to fix the sample size in advance, and group allocation was not hidden from the investigators. In validation, the model predicted progression to ophthalmopathy with just under 71% sensitivity and 72% to 85% specificity, a median of 6.5 months before onset.

The sequence is built from TRBV12-3 or TRBV12-4 and TRBJ1-1; TRBD1 is a weak D gene call, 5 bases matching. The receptor's source is an adult woman with Graves' disease, either hyperthyroidism or ophthalmopathy (not recorded which). Sample: peripheral blood or thyroid tissue (not recorded which). The DNA is TGTGCCAGCAGTTTATCCGACAGTATGAACACTGAAGCTTTCTTT. Translation gives CASSLSDSMNTEAFF.